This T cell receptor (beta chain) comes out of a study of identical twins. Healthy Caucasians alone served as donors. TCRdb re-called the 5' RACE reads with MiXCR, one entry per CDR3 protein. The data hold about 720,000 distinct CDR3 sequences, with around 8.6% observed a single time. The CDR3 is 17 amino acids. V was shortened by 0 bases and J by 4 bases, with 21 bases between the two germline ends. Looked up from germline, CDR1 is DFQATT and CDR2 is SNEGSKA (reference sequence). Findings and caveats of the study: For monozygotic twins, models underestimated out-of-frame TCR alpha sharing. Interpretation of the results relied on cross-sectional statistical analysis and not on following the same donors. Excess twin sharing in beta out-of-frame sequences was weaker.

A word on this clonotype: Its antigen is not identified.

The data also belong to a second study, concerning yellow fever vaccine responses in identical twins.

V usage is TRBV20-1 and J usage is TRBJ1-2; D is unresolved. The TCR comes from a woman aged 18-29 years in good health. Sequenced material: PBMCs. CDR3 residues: CSARDSPIEAASYGYTF. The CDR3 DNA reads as TGCAGTGCTAGAGATTCCCCGATCGAGGCGGCCAGCTATGGCTACACCTTC.